The rows below give T cell receptor beta chains drawn from one sample of a study of regulatory T cells in long-lasting Graves disease. MiXCR, run by TCRdb on the multiplex PCR reads, gives a single entry per CDR3 protein. Seen here are approximately 350,000 distinct CDR3 sequences, approximately 16% observed once, and the top ten hold 25% to 30%. These records were also assigned to another study, of T cells in Graves' hyperthyroidism and ophthalmopathy.

Material: peripheral blood mononuclear cells (PBMCs), obtained at new diagnosis, from a patient treated with antithyroid drugs. These receptors were taken from a man in his forties with Graves disease. Each CDR3 is given with its conserved first and last residue. D genes are given only for firm matches. The size entry is marked missing in some rows and otherwise reads once, few, many or a size class.

>TRBJ2-7|TRBV27|12|-|TRBD2
TGTGCCAGCAGCTGGGGGGGGGGCGAGCAGTACTTC
CASSWGGGEQYF
>TRBJ1-5|TRBV6-1|15|many|-
TGTGCCAGCAGCCCGGGACACGGTAGCAATCAGCCCCAGCATTTT
CASSPGHGSNQPQHF
>TRBJ1-2|TRBV7-8|15|many|-
TGTGCCAGCAGCCCCCAAGCCGAGGGGGAAAGTGGCTACACCTTC
CASSPQAEGESGYTF
>TRBJ2-3|TRBV28|17|many|TRBD2
TGTGCCAGCAGTGCGGGACTAACACCCGTTAGCACAGATACGCAGTATTTT
CASSAGLTPVSTDTQYF
>TRBJ2-5|TRBV7-9|17|many|TRBD2
TGTGCCAGCAGCTTAGGCAATCTAGCGGGGATCCAAGAGACCCAGTACTTC
CASSLGNLAGIQETQYF
>TRBJ2-7|TRBV10-3|15|-|TRBD1
TGTGCCATCATGGAACCACAGGGGGCCCGCTACGAGCAGTACTTC
CAIMEPQGARYEQYF
>TRBJ1-2|TRBV18|15|-|-
TGTGCCAGCTCACCTCCTCTCCTCCGCAGCTATGGCTACACCTTC
CASSPPLLRSYGYTF
>TRBJ1-5|TRBV19|16|few|-
TGTGCCAGTGGGAGAATCCTCCGGGAGCCACTGCAGCCCCAGCATTTT
CASGRILREPLQPQHF
>TRBJ2-2|TRBV4-2|18|-|TRBD1
TGTGCCAGCAGCCCGTGGGGACCACAGGGGGCGAAAACCGGGGAGCTGTTTTTT
CASSPWGPQGAKTGELFF
>TRBJ1-4|TRBV20-1|14|few|TRBD1
TGCAGTGCAACCCGGGACAGTAGTAATGAAAAACTGTTTTTT
CSATRDSSNEKLFF
>TRBJ1-1|TRBV27|14|few|-
TGTGCCAGCAGTAAGAGCCGGGAGAACACTGAAGCTTTCTTT
CASSKSRENTEAFF
>TRBJ1-4|TRBV29-1|13|many|-
TGCAGCGCCATGGACAGACGTAATGAAAAACTGTTTTTT
CSAMDRRNEKLFF
>TRBJ2-3|TRBV28|13|-|TRBD2
TGTGCCAGCACAAAGCCAGCGGGGGATACGCAGTATTTT
CASTKPAGDTQYF
>TRBJ2-3|TRBV29-1|13|-|TRBD2
TGCAGCGTCGCCATTGGGGCGGGGGGGACGCAGTATTTT
CSVAIGAGGTQYF
>TRBJ1-2|TRBV28|10|few|-
TGTGCCAGCAGACAAGAGGGCTACACCTTC
CASRQEGYTF
>TRBJ2-5|TRBV14|16|many|TRBD1
TGTGCCAGCAGCCTACTCCTAGGACAGGGACAAGAGACCCAGTACTTC
CASSLLLGQGQETQYF
>TRBJ1-1|TRBV2|13|many|-
TGTGCCAGCAGTCTCCCCGACAGGACTGAAGCTTTCTTT
CASSLPDRTEAFF
>TRBJ2-5|TRBV20-1|15|many|TRBD1
TGCAGTGCTAGAGTGCCGGGACAGGGCCAAGAGACCCAGTACTTC
CSARVPGQGQETQYF
>TRBJ2-5|TRBV29-1|15|many|TRBD2
TGCAGCGTAACGCGGGGGACGGCCGTTGGTGGGACCCAGTACTTC
CSVTRGTAVGGTQYF
>TRBJ2-3|TRBV7-9|16|many|-
TGTGCCAGCAGCTTAAGGACCTCCGATGGCACAGATACGCAGTATTTT
CASSLRTSDGTDTQYF
>TRBJ1-5|TRBV2|16|many|TRBD1
TGTGCCAGCAGTCCCCCCGCTAGACAGGGTCATCAGCCCCAGCATTTT
CASSPPARQGHQPQHF
>TRBJ2-2|TRBV7-9|15|many|-
TGTGCCAGCAGCTTAGGCCAAACGAACACCGGGGAGCTGTTTTTT
CASSLGQTNTGELFF
>TRBJ1-4|TRBV4-2|18|few|-
TGTGCCAGCAGCGGGACTTCTGAGGGTTTTGCAACTAATGAAAAACTGTTTTTT
CASSGTSEGFATNEKLFF
>TRBJ2-7|TRBV7-9|14|few|-
TGTGCCAGCAGCTTAGCGCTTTCAGTCTACGAGCAGTACTTC
CASSLALSVYEQYF
>TRBJ1-1|TRBV2|14|many|TRBD1
TGTGCCAGCATAGACAGGGGGCGTATCACTGAAGCTTTCTTT
CASIDRGRITEAFF
>TRBJ1-1|TRBV29-1|13|few|-
TGCAGCGACAAGACACAGATGAACACTGAAGCTTTCTTT
CSDKTQMNTEAFF
>TRBJ2-3|TRBV27|14|once|TRBD2
TGTGCCAGCAGTACTAGACTAGCGGTAGATACGCAGTATTTT
CASSTRLAVDTQYF
>TRBJ2-5|TRBV6-1|14|-|TRBD1
TGTGCCAGCAGAGCGACGACAGGGAGCGGGACCCAGTACTTC
CASRATTGSGTQYF
>TRBJ2-3|TRBV6-2/TRBV6-3|17|few|TRBD1
TGTGCCAGCAGTTACCCGACAGGGCTTGTGCGCACAGATACGCAGTATTTT
CASSYPTGLVRTDTQYF
>TRBJ2-3|TRBV28|15|many|TRBD2
TGTGCCAGCAGTTTGAGACCGCGGGGGGCAGATACGCAGTATTTT
CASSLRPRGADTQYF
>TRBJ1-1|TRBV12-3/TRBV12-4|12|many|-
TGTGCCAGCAGTTTAAGCGCCCTTGAAGCTTTCTTT
CASSLSALEAFF
>TRBJ1-5|TRBV6-2/TRBV6-3|13|many|-
TGTGCCAGCAGTTACTCGGTCCTTCAGCCCCAGCATTTT
CASSYSVLQPQHF
>TRBJ2-1|TRBV5-4|15|many|-
TGTGCCAGCAGAGTAGGTGGCAGGGACTACAATGAGCAGTTCTTC
CASRVGGRDYNEQFF
>TRBJ2-2|TRBV5-1|20|many|TRBD2
TGCGCCAGCAGCTTGGCGAGCGGGGGGGCATTGTTCGAAAACACCGGGGAGCTGTTTTTT
CASSLASGGALFENTGELFF
>TRBJ2-7|TRBV28|18|many|TRBD1
TGTGCCAGCAGTTTATCCACAATTTACAGGGGGCCCGACTACGAGCAGTACTTC
CASSLSTIYRGPDYEQYF
>TRBJ2-2|TRBV27|17|few|TRBD2
TGTGCCAGCAGTTCGGGACTAGCGGGGGGCTGGACCGGGGAGCTGTTTTTT
CASSSGLAGGWTGELFF
>TRBJ2-3|TRBV7-3|14|-|-
TGTGCCAGCAGCTTAATAGGTCTTCCAGATACGCAGTATTTT
CASSLIGLPDTQYF
>TRBJ1-1|TRBV5-4|18|-|-
TGTGCCAGCAGCTCGTATCCCGGGACGGTTTACTTGGGCACTGAAGCTTTCTTT
CASSSYPGTVYLGTEAFF
>TRBJ1-5|TRBV18|14|many|-
TGTGCCAGCTCACCTGACAGTAGCAATCAGCCCCAGCATTTT
CASSPDSSNQPQHF
>TRBJ1-2|TRBV30|13|-|TRBD1
TGTGCCTGGAGTGTAACACAGGGGGCTGGCTACACCTTC
CAWSVTQGAGYTF
>TRBJ2-1|TRBV12-3/TRBV12-4|16|-|-
TGTGCCAGCAGTTTAGCGGGACCGCTTTCCTACAATGAGCAGTTCTTC
CASSLAGPLSYNEQFF
>TRBJ1-6|TRBV14|16|-|-
TGTGCCAGCAGCCGGCTGGCGGGACGCAAGAATTCACCCCTCCACTTT
CASSRLAGRKNSPLHF
>TRBJ2-7|TRBV28|15|many|TRBD2
TGTGCCAGCAGAACCCAAAGCGGGGGGGCGAAAGAGCAGTACTTC
CASRTQSGGAKEQYF
>TRBJ1-3|TRBV7-2|16|many|-
TGTGCCAGCAGCTCCAAGACAGGCGACTCTGGAAACACCATATATTTT
CASSSKTGDSGNTIYF
>TRBJ1-4|TRBV30|14|many|TRBD1
TGTGCCTGGATGGCGGGGACAGGGGCCGAAAAACTGTTTTTT
CAWMAGTGAEKLFF
>TRBJ1-5|TRBV11-3|20|many|-
TGTGCCAGCAGTCCTACCACCGGGCCCCAAGGGACCCTTAGCAATCAGCCCCAGCATTTT
CASSPTTGPQGTLSNQPQHF
>TRBJ2-2|TRBV9|15|many|-
TGTGCCAGCAGCGTAGCGAGCCTCAACACCGGGGAGCTGTTTTTT
CASSVASLNTGELFF
>TRBJ2-7|TRBV4-1|17|many|-
TGCGCCAGCAGCCAAGATTGGAGGGGGGGGACGTTCTACGAGCAGTACTTC
CASSQDWRGGTFYEQYF
>TRBJ2-2|TRBV24-1|23|-|TRBD2
TGTGCCACCAGTGATTTAGGCCTAGCGGGGGGGAAACAGAAGCCCGCGAACACCGGGGAGCTGTTTTTT
CATSDLGLAGGKQKPANTGELFF
>TRBJ1-6|TRBV24-1|19|-|TRBD1
TGTGCCACCAGTGATTTGGGGGGGGACAGGGCAGAATCCTCATCACCCCTCCACTTT
CATSDLGGDRAESSSPLHF
>TRBJ2-2|TRBV7-9|16|many|TRBD1
TGTGCCAGCACCCTACCGGGACAGCCGAACACCGGGGAGCTGTTTTTT
CASTLPGQPNTGELFF
>TRBJ2-7|TRBV20-1|12|many|-
TGCAGTGCGGACTCAGGGGTCTACGAGCAGTACTTC
CSADSGVYEQYF
>TRBJ2-5|TRBV10-3|13|many|-
TGTGCCATCAGTGTCGGGCTAGGGGAGACCCAGTACTTC
CAISVGLGETQYF
>TRBJ1-2|TRBV11-3|14|-|TRBD1
TGTGCCAGCGGAAAACAGGGGGGGAACTATGGCTACACCTTC
CASGKQGGNYGYTF
>TRBJ2-1|TRBV28|14|few|TRBD1
TGTGCCAGCAGTTCCAGGACAGGGTACAATGAGCAGTTCTTC
CASSSRTGYNEQFF